This T cell receptor (beta chain) was captured in a study of OX40 agonist ivuxolimab in advanced cancers. As for the study more broadly: Ivuxolimab was a fully human IgG2 agonistic monoclonal antibody targeting the costimulatory receptor OX40 (CD134). Of the approximately 50 dose-escalation patients, hepatocellular carcinoma was present in around 20, melanoma in around 15, renal cell carcinoma in 9 and head and neck cancer in 9. Three dose-escalation patients achieved partial responses, one with hepatocellular carcinoma and two with cutaneous melanoma. The paper reports the monotherapy dose-escalation portion (N of about 50 patients) of the phase I ivuxolimab trial. The dose-escalation cohort was over 70% male with a mean age of roughly 60 years, ranging from 23 to 79. Peripheral TCRbeta sequencing was intended to test whether TCR sequence diversity was altered and clonal T-cell expansion was caused by ivuxolimab. Prior anti-PD-1, anti-PD-L1 or anti-CTLA-4 therapy was permitted, and about 40% of dose-escalation patients had received checkpoint inhibitors. Intravenous ivuxolimab was administered to patients every 2 weeks at six dose levels: 0.01, 0.1, 0.3, 1.5, 3 and 10 mg/kg. Overall results and qualifications from the work: After ivuxolimab, more expanded clones were found on average in CD8+ T cells than in CD4+ T cells. Low levels of normalized T-cell clonal expansion were also seen in some nonresponding patients. The antigen specificity of the clonally expanded peripheral T cells was not determined. At doses of 0.1 to 3.0 mg/kg, clonal expansion of both CD4+ and CD8+ blood T cells was observed from baseline to week 6. Partial responders in the 0.1-3.0 mg/kg groups had among the lowest normalized peripheral clonal expansion, especially among CD8+ T cells.

To sequence the TCRbeta CDR3 region, genomic DNA was isolated from the sorted cells. The immunoSEQ Assay was used to sequence the TCRbeta CDR3 regions. TCRdb took this table from immuneACCESS and kept in-frame rearrangements with V and J called. Such tables lack part of the clones; where checked against another copy, unresolved V genes explain under half of the gap, and the rest is unexplained. The sample includes 80,000 to 100,000 clones, with 85% to 95% observed a single time. The ten largest account for 2% to 3% of the sample. Patients with a history of autoimmune disease or receiving systemic immunosuppression were excluded from the trial. Peripheral blood for TCR sequencing was collected from all dose cohorts at baseline, on cycle 4 day 1, and on cycle 7 day 1. The samples were taken from a phase I, first-in-human, multicenter, open-label dose-escalation trial of ivuxolimab. Adults with locally advanced or metastatic head and neck squamous cell, hepatocellular, melanoma or renal cell carcinoma were enrolled in the trial. CD4+ and CD8+ T cells were sorted separately from peripheral blood before TCR sequencing.

The sample holds one count of this clone. Its specific antigen is unknown. Base-call qualities are not available, and no considerably larger clone is one nucleotide away. Other DNA variants within this sample encode the same CDR3. CDR1 and CDR2, looked up from the germline V gene, are MNHEY and SVGAGI. The CDR3 contains 15 residues, cysteine and phenylalanine counted. The DNA shown is the 45-base CDR3, in frame from base 1. A distance of 9 bases separates the germline ends of V and J, which lose 0 bases and 2 bases respectively. The chain couples TRBV6-5 to TRBJ2-3; tentative D gene TRBD2, with 5 bases matching. This sample comprised CD4+ or CD8+ T cells sorted from blood, obtained in a trial of the OX40 agonist ivuxolimab. This TCR derives from an adult with an advanced solid tumor such as melanoma, head and neck, liver or kidney cancer. The sequence in DNA is TGTGCCAGCAGTTACTCGGCGGGCCTCACAGATACGCAGTATTTT. It is translated as CASSYSAGLTDTQYF.